Listed below are T cell receptor beta chains from one sample, sequenced in a study of cytomegalovirus exposure and HLA in healthy donors. Some clones are missing from TCRdb's copy, which holds only in-frame ones; the method was immunoSEQ multiplex PCR. The table has some 150,000 clones, around 87% seen once. The sample consisted of PBMCs. These receptors were collected from a woman younger than 45 in good health and CMV-seronegative. The CDR3 runs from the conserved cysteine through the conserved F or W. The D gene is left open where the match is weak. Size values are once, few and many counts, or a class for expanded clones, and some rows have none.

TRBD1	TRBJ1-1	once	TRBV18	CASSPIRQGANTEAFF	TGTGCCAGCTCACCAATCCGACAGGGCGCGAACACTGAAGCTTTCTTT
TRBD1	TRBJ2-3	NA	TRBV15	CATRPGQGADTQYF	TGTGCCACCAGACCGGGACAGGGAGCAGATACGCAGTATTTT
NA	TRBJ2-7	NA	TRBV19	CASGRQASYEQYF	TGTGCCAGCGGACGACAGGCCTCCTACGAGCAGTACTTC
TRBD1	TRBJ1-4	NA	TRBV7-8	CASSTGQLNEKLFF	TGTGCCAGCAGCACGGGACAGCTTAATGAAAAACTGTTTTTT
TRBD2	TRBJ2-5	NA	TRBV7-7	CASSFRAGGVETQYF	TGTGCTAGCAGCTTTCGAGCGGGAGGCGTGGAGACCCAGTACTTC
TRBD1	TRBJ1-1	NA	TRBV2	CASSPLTGGAEAFF	TGTGCCAGCAGCCCACTGACAGGGGGTGCTGAAGCTTTCTTT
TRBD1	TRBJ1-6	few	TRBV19	CASSGDRGRSSPLHF	TGTGCCAGTAGCGGGGACAGGGGGCGGTCTTCACCCCTCCACTTT
TRBD1	TRBJ2-7	NA	TRBV27	CASSAGRGRYEQYF	TGTGCCAGCAGCGCGGGCAGGGGGCGATACGAGCAGTACTTC
TRBD1	TRBJ2-2	few	TRBV4-3	CASSQDTQGPDTGELFF	TGCGCCAGCAGCCAGGATACACAGGGGCCGGACACCGGGGAGCTGTTTTTT
TRBD2	TRBJ2-1	NA	TRBV7-3	CASSSKTSDEQFF	TGTGCCAGCAGCTCCAAGACTAGCGATGAGCAGTTCTTC
TRBD1	TRBJ1-2	NA	TRBV6-5	CASSYSTGALYGYIF	TGTGCCAGCAGTTACTCGACAGGGGCTCTCTATGGCTACATCTTC
NA	TRBJ1-2	once	TRBV4-1	CASSQIDRAVYGYTF	TGCGCCAGCAGCCAGATAGACAGAGCCGTCTATGGCTACACCTTC
NA	TRBJ2-7	NA	TRBV2	CASRRGGAYEQYF	TGTGCCAGCAGAAGGGGGGGGGCCTACGAGCAGTACTTC
NA	TRBJ1-5	once	TRBV7-2	CASSLVGFGVGHQPQHF	TGTGCCAGCAGCTTAGTGGGTTTCGGGGTCGGCCATCAGCCCCAGCATTTT
TRBD2	TRBJ2-7	NA	TRBV11-2	CASTPGLGYEQYF	TGTGCCAGCACTCCTGGACTAGGTTACGAGCAGTACTTC
TRBD2	TRBJ2-1	NA	TRBV7-9	CASRSFGGGGAAYNEQFF	TGTGCCAGCAGGTCTTTCGGTGGCGGGGGGGCCGCCTACAATGAGCAGTTCTTC
NA	TRBJ1-5	NA	TRBV2	CASSPTGNQPQHF	TGTGCCAGCAGTCCGACTGGCAATCAGCCCCAGCATTTT
TRBD1	TRBJ2-7	NA	TRBV6-5	CASSYSIPGQGYEQYF	TGTGCCAGCAGTTACTCTATCCCGGGACAGGGCTACGAGCAGTACTTC
TRBD2	TRBJ2-1	NA	TRBV7-9	CASSPLAGGDNEQFF	TGTGCCAGCAGCCCCCTAGCGGGAGGGGACAATGAGCAGTTCTTC
NA	TRBJ2-3	NA	TRBV7-2	CASSFRGRSTDTQYF	TGTGCCAGCAGCTTCCGGGGGAGGAGCACAGATACGCAGTATTTT
NA	TRBJ2-2	NA	TRBV29-1	CSVRLRRNMGTGELFF	TGCAGCGTCCGGTTGCGGAGGAACATGGGTACCGGGGAGCTGTTTTTT
TRBD1	TRBJ1-2	NA	TRBV18	CASSPDRSGYTF	TGTGCCAGCTCACCGGACAGGTCTGGCTACACCTTC
TRBD2	TRBJ2-3	NA	TRBV29-1	CSWTSGGSSTDTQYF	TGCAGCTGGACTAGCGGGGGCTCTAGCACAGATACGCAGTATTTT
TRBD1	TRBJ1-1	NA	TRBV5-6	CASNLPGQMNTEAFF	TGTGCCAGCAACCTACCGGGACAGATGAACACTGAAGCTTTCTTT
NA	TRBJ1-1	NA	TRBV7-9	CASSLGAGPTEAFF	TGTGCCAGCAGCTTAGGGGCAGGGCCCACTGAAGCTTTCTTT